Below are 30 T cell receptor beta chains sequenced from a single sample in a study of cytomegalovirus exposure and HLA in healthy donors. Primers for the PCR totalled 60 Vbeta and 13 Jbeta. Clones were read by immunoSEQ multiplex PCR, and TCRdb kept only the in-frame ones, dropping some. Its table lists 60,000 or so clones. Sequenced: PBMCs. Receptor source: a man aged 45-65 years in good health and CMV-seropositive.

Note on this clone: The junction and the germline gene differ at one end; a read error may be behind it. The V and J genes are TRBV7-7 and TRBJ2-7; 8 bases are shared with TRBD2. The CDR3 is made up of 13 amino acids. Germline lookup yields CDR1 SSHAT and CDR2 FNYEAQ (reference sequence). DNA of the CDR3: TGTGCTAGCAGCCAAACTAGCGGAGGGGAGCAGTACTTC. It yields the protein CASSQTSGGEQYF. Full variable domain (missing parts from reference TRBV7-7 and TRBJ2-7): GAGVSQSPRYKVTKRGQDVTLRCDPISSHATLYWYQQALGQGPEFLTYFNYEAQPDKSGLPSDRFSAERPEGSISTLTIQRTEQRDSAMYRCASSQTSGGEQYFGPGTRLTVT.

V and J are TRBV5-6 and TRBJ2-3; possibly TRBD1 for D (5 bases). Germline loops: CDR1 SGHDT, CDR2 YYEEEE. The CDR3 has 16 residues. The ends were cut back, 3 bases at V and 0 bases at J, with 14 bases in the middle. CDR3 protein: CASSSPGAPSTDTQYF. The CDR3 nucleotides are TGTGCCAGCAGCTCGCCTGGGGCGCCAAGCACAGATACGCAGTATTTT.

The gene calls are TRBV6-1 and TRBJ2-5; tentatively, D is TRBD1 (5 bases). Trimming cost V 1 base and J 1 base, with 7 bases left between them. The CDR3 has 14 amino acids. The V gene's germline CDR1 is MNHNS and CDR2 SASEGT. CDR3 nucleotides: TGTGCCAGCAGTGAAGGGGGCGGCCAAGAGACCCAGTACTTC. It is translated as CASSEGGGQETQYF.

J is TRBJ1-1 and V is TRBV5-1; 7 bases map to TRBD1. CDR3 length: 13 amino acids. Unmatched junction bases numbered 3, after V lost 4 bases and J lost 3 bases. The V gene's germline CDR1 is SGHRS and CDR2 YFSETQ. In DNA, the CDR3 is TGCGCCAGCAGCATTGGACAGGACACTGAAGCTTTCTTT. Protein product: CASSIGQDTEAFF.

V is TRBV6-1 and J is TRBJ1-2; TRBD1 matches 7 bases. Germline CDR1 reads MNHNS; CDR2 reads SASEGT. V was pared by 6 bases and J by 3 bases, with 10 bases of the junction left unmatched. This CDR3 spans 15 amino acids. The CDR3 here is CASSSRQGGDYGYTF. In nucleotides, the CDR3 is TGTGCCAGCAGCAGTCGACAGGGTGGTGACTATGGCTACACCTTC.

The chain recombines TRBV19 with TRBJ1-5, with D unclear. Trimming shortened V by 0 bases and J by 10 bases, and 16 bases separated the two germline ends. From germline, CDR1 is LNHDA and CDR2 SQIVND (reference sequence). The CDR3 loop spans 15 amino acids. The DNA for the CDR3 is TGTGCCAGTAGTATAGATCAAATAGTGGGCAATCCCCAGCATTTT. This codes for CASSIDQIVGNPQHF.

The chain employs TRBV4-3 and TRBJ2-7; D unclear. CDR1 is LGHNA, CDR2 YSLEER, per germline. This CDR3 has 14 residues. V lost 0 bases and J 6 bases, leaving 12 bases between the germline ends. CDR3: CASSQERPAGEQYF. Written as DNA, the CDR3 is TGCGCCAGCAGCCAAGAACGCCCCGCCGGCGAGCAGTACTTC.

The chain links TRBV28 to TRBJ2-3; 13 bases map to TRBD2. This CDR3 comprises 15 residues. CDR1 MDHEN and CDR2 SYDVKM come from the germline V gene. V shed 6 bases, J shed 2 bases, and the junction held 2 bases outside the gene matches. The CDR3 DNA follows: TGTGCCAGCAGCACTAGCGGGAGGGCCACAGATACGCAGTATTTT. Amino acid sequence: CASSTSGRATDTQYF.

This rearrangement joins TRBV27 to TRBJ1-2, with D tentatively TRBD1 (5 bases). This CDR3 spans 13 amino acids. In germline, CDR1 is MNHEY, CDR2 SMNVEV (reference sequence). V lost 2 bases, J lost 2 bases, and 6 bases lay in between. The CDR3 here is CASSLQGNYGYTF. CDR3 nucleotides: TGTGCCAGCAGTTTACAGGGAAACTATGGCTACACCTTC.

The genes are TRBV6-1 and TRBJ2-7; 11 positions match TRBD1. Unmatched junction bases numbered 7, after V lost 6 bases and J lost 6 bases. Germline values: CDR1 MNHNS, CDR2 SASEGT. The CDR3 has 14 amino acids. CDR3 protein: CASRTGTGGSEQYF. The CDR3 DNA sequence: TGTGCCAGCAGAACCGGGACAGGGGGTAGCGAGCAGTACTTC.

V is TRBV27 and J is TRBJ2-7, with 8 bases identical to TRBD1. The length of the CDR3 is 15 residues. V shed 8 bases, J shed 3 bases, and the junction held 12 bases outside the gene matches. The germline V gene encodes CDR1 MNHEY and CDR2 SMNVEV (reference sequence). CDR3 nucleotide sequence: TGTGCCAGCTACCGGACAGGGAGCCCCCTCTACGAGCAGTACTTC. Translated: CASYRTGSPLYEQYF.

V is TRBV19 and J is TRBJ2-3; possible D gene TRBD1, 5 bases. This CDR3 contains 14 residues. V dropped 5 bases and J dropped 3 bases, with 12 bases sitting between them. The germline CDR1 and CDR2 sequences are LNHDA and SQIVND (reference sequence). Here the CDR3 DNA reads TGTGCCAGTAGTGAAGGGGCCTCAACAGATACGCAGTATTTT. Residues: CASSEGASTDTQYF. Using reference TRBV19 and TRBJ2-3 for the parts outside the CDR3, the full variable domain is DGGITQSPKYLFRKEGQNVTLSCEQNLNHDAMYWYRQDPGQGLRLIYYSQIVNDFQKGDIAEGYSVSREKKESFPLTVTSAQKNPTAFYLCASSEGASTDTQYFGPGTRLTVL.

The chain has TRBV6-5 and TRBJ1-3; D is ambiguous. V dropped 6 bases and J dropped 1 base, with 13 bases sitting between them. Germline-derived CDR1 and CDR2 are MNHEY and SVGAGI. This CDR3 is 15 amino acids long. The CDR3 loop is CASSPPGQSGNTIYF. DNA for the CDR3: TGTGCCAGCAGCCCCCCAGGTCAATCTGGAAACACCATATATTTT.

The chain employs TRBV4-3 and TRBJ1-2, with a weak D call TRBD1 (5 bases). V lost 0 bases to trimming and J lost 4 bases, with 12 bases between them. This CDR3 has 15 amino acids. CDR1 and CDR2 from the germline V gene are LGHNA and YSLEER. The CDR3 loop reads CASSQDWTHGYGYTF. The CDR3 bases are TGCGCCAGCAGCCAAGACTGGACACATGGCTATGGCTACACCTTC.

This chain uses TRBV7-2 with TRBJ2-7, with D perhaps matching TRBD1 (5 bases). V shed 5 bases and J shed 7 bases, with 21 bases lying between them. CDR1 and CDR2 from the germline V gene are SGHTA and FQGNSA. This CDR3 comprises 15 residues. The DNA of the CDR3 is TGTGCCAGCAGCACCCGACAGTCAGAGGCCCGGGAGCAGTACTTC. It yields the protein CASSTRQSEAREQYF.

CDR3: CASRQPGTRPNSGANVLTF. In DNA, the CDR3 is TGTGCCAGCAGACAGCCCGGGACAAGGCCCAATTCCGGGGCCAACGTCCTGACTTTC. The genes are TRBV5-6 and TRBJ2-6; possibly TRBD1 for D (6 bases). V gave up 5 bases and J gave up 4 bases, with 25 bases separating them. Looked up from germline, CDR1 is SGHDT and CDR2 is YYEEEE. The CDR3 length is 19 residues.

The V and J genes are TRBV2 and TRBJ1-6; 10 positions agree with TRBD1. The V segment lost 8 bases and the J segment 5 bases; nucleotides outside the gene matches: 9. Germline V gene data show CDR1 as SNHLY and CDR2 as FYNNEI. The CDR3 sequence is 16 residues long. CDR3 protein: CASHRDRGANNSPLHF. As DNA, the CDR3 is TGTGCCAGCCACCGGGACAGGGGCGCCAATAATTCACCCCTCCACTTT.

The chain recombines TRBV11-1 with TRBJ1-2; 8 bases map to TRBD1. This CDR3 region has 15 residues. J lost 5 bases, V lost 5 bases, and 10 bases had no gene match. Germline-derived CDR1 and CDR2 are SGHAT and FQDESV (reference sequence). CDR3 nucleotide sequence: TGTGCCAGCAGCAACCCCGGGCAGGGGGCGTATGGCTACACCTTC. Translated: CASSNPGQGAYGYTF.

The rearrangement uses TRBV2 and TRBJ2-7; D is possibly TRBD2 (7 bases). Trimming removed 3 bases from V and 6 bases from J, with 12 bases in between. The germline CDR1 and CDR2 sequences are SNHLY and FYNNEI. This CDR3 region has 13 residues. The CDR3 DNA follows: TGTGCCAGCAGTGAGAGGGGGGAGGGCGAGCAGTACTTC. Translated, it gives CASSERGEGEQYF.

The genes are TRBV19 and TRBJ1-2; no definite D call. This CDR3 has 14 residues. Trimming left V 3 bases short and J 6 bases short, with 14 bases between. Germline V CDR1 and CDR2: LNHDA, SQIVND (reference sequence). The DNA for the CDR3 is TGTGCCAGTAGTATCAGAGAGGGCCAGGATGGCTACACCTTC. It codes for CASSIREGQDGYTF.

V is TRBV6-5 and J is TRBJ2-5, with 7 bases that match TRBD2. This CDR3 has 11 amino acids. Trimming cost V 11 bases and J 5 bases; bases outside gene matches: 5. Germline V gives CDR1 MNHEY, CDR2 SVGAGI. The CDR3 sequence is CAVHGGETQYF. The CDR3 DNA is TGTGCCGTACACGGGGGGGAGACCCAGTACTTC.

The rearrangement uses TRBV7-9 and TRBJ1-4; 10 bases map to TRBD1. The CDR3 has 14 residues. The junction had 5 bases not matched to a gene; V was cut back by 5 bases and J by 8 bases. Germline-derived CDR1 and CDR2 are SEHNR and FQNEAQ (reference sequence). CDR3 sequence: CASSRTGGIEKLFF. The DNA for the CDR3 is TGTGCCAGCAGCCGGACAGGGGGAATCGAAAAACTGTTTTTT.

The CDR3 is CASSLKVGGLGGNTIYF. The DNA for the CDR3 is TGTGCCAGCAGCCTCAAAGTGGGAGGGCTGGGAGGAAACACCATATATTTT. This chain joins TRBV5-5 and TRBJ1-3, with D unclear. The CDR3 is made up of 17 amino acids. V lost 4 bases to trimming and J lost 4 bases, with 21 bases between them. Germline V lookup: CDR1 SGHKS, CDR2 YYEKEE (reference sequence).

The DNA of the CDR3 is TGTGCCAGCACCGCACGGACAGGGGTCAATCAGCCCCAGCATTTT. Protein sequence: CASTARTGVNQPQHF. The chain links TRBV28 to TRBJ1-5; 9 nucleotides align to TRBD1. With V trimmed by 7 bases and J by 3 bases, 7 bases remained unmatched. Germline CDR1 and CDR2: MDHEN and SYDVKM. The CDR3 is made up of 15 amino acids. The variable domain in full, completed from reference TRBV28 and TRBJ1-5, reads DVKVTQSSRYLVKRTGEKVFLECVQDMDHENMFWYRQDPGLGLRLIYFSYDVKMKEKGDIPEGYSVSREKKERFSLILESASTNQTSMYLCASTARTGVNQPQHFGDGTRLSIL.

The V gene is TRBV9, the J gene TRBJ2-7, with 7 bases that match TRBD2. Germline-derived CDR1 and CDR2 are SGDLS and YYNGEE. V lost 3 bases and J lost 0; bases outside the gene matches: 6. This CDR3 spans 15 amino acids. The CDR3 nucleotides read TGTGCCAGCAGCGGGGGGGGGTCCTCCTCCTACGAGCAGTACTTC. Its protein is CASSGGGSSSYEQYF.

This chain links TRBV2 with TRBJ2-7; 7 nucleotides agree with TRBD2. Germline trimming cut 5 bases from V and 0 bases from J; bases unmatched to any gene: 4. This CDR3 has 14 amino acids. Germline V gives CDR1 SNHLY, CDR2 FYNNEI. The CDR3, as DNA: TGTGCCAGCAGTTATAGCGGGCCCTCCTACGAGCAGTACTTC. Translation gives CASSYSGPSYEQYF.

This chain uses TRBV9 with TRBJ2-3, with 11 bases lining up with TRBD2. Germline CDR1 SGDLS, CDR2 YYNGEE. The junction had 9 bases not matched to a gene; V was cut back by 4 bases and J by 5 bases. There are 16 residues in the CDR3. CDR3 DNA: TGTGCCAGCAGCATTATAGCGGGAGGGCCTGAAGATACGCAGTATTTT. Protein product: CASSIIAGGPEDTQYF.

V usage is TRBV19 and J usage is TRBJ1-1, with 12 bases aligning to TRBD1. Unmatched junction bases numbered 2, after V lost 6 bases and J lost 6 bases. The germline gives CDR1 LNHDA, CDR2 SQIVND (reference sequence). CDR3 length equals 13 residues. CDR3 sequence reads: CASRGQGAPEAFF. The CDR3, as DNA: TGTGCCAGTAGGGGACAGGGGGCCCCTGAAGCTTTCTTT.

The chain couples TRBV19 to TRBJ1-5; no clear D gene. This CDR3 has 14 residues. Germline-derived CDR1 and CDR2 are LNHDA and SQIVND (reference sequence). V was shortened by 3 bases and J by 1 base, with 7 bases between the two germline ends. CDR3 nucleotides: TGTGCCAGTAGTATTTCGGGGAGCAATCAGCCCCAGCATTTT. This encodes CASSISGSNQPQHF.

This chain's CDR3 is CASSLGQGRFKAFF. CDR3 DNA sequence: TGTGCCAGCAGCTTGGGACAGGGTCGGTTTAAGGCTTTCTTT. This sequence joins TRBV5-6 and TRBJ1-1; 7 bases fit TRBD1. Germline V CDR1 and CDR2: SGHDT, YYEEEE. Trimming took 0 bases from V and 11 from J; bases not matched to a gene: 10. This CDR3 region has 14 residues.